Here is one T cell receptor beta chain with its context. The junction does not match germline at one end; this may be a read error. This entry is derived from a study of blood T cell repertoires in COVID-19. Study information: The origin of the acute and convalescent COVID-19 samples was the United States, Italy and Spain. The cDNA or gDNA used as material had been derived from T cells, B-cell-depleted T cells, or PBMCs.

Original data processing: How many nucleated cells were present was estimated from reference gene primer amplification. Profiled with immunoSEQ multiplex PCR; TCRdb holds only in-frame clones, not every one. V and J calls and clone size are those listed in that table; D and trimming were worked out from the DNA. The table lists over 40,000 clones, approximately 90% of them singletons. Germline CDR1 PRHDT, CDR2 FYEKMQ (reference sequence). The CDR3 is made up of 12 amino acids. This chain links TRBV13 with TRBJ2-7; D might be TRBD2 (6 bases). The sample comprised peripheral blood. The receptor's source is an elderly man with acute or convalescent COVID-19. As DNA, the CDR3 is TGTGCCAGCAGCCGGGACTCCTTCGAGCAGTACTTC. It specifies CASSRDSFEQYF.